This is a list of T cell receptor beta chains from one sample in a study of T cells in narcolepsy. Assay: immunoSEQ multiplex PCR; the TCRdb copy retains only in-frame clones and omits some. The repertoire holds more than 20,000 clones, with 81% as singletons. Sequenced: memory (CD45RA-) CD4+ T cells from blood. Receptors originate from a human donor in good health. The CDR3 runs from the conserved cysteine through the conserved F or W. The order of the fields is CDR3 protein, CDR3 DNA, D gene, V gene, J gene. D genes are given only for firm matches.

CASSLEGRAGEKLFF	TGCGCCAGCAGCTTGGAGGGCAGGGCGGGAGAAAAACTGTTTTTT	NA	TRBV5-1	TRBJ1-4
CASSLLAGGVNTEAFF	TGTGCCAGCAGCTTATTGGCAGGGGGAGTGAACACTGAAGCTTTCTTT	TRBD1	TRBV11-1	TRBJ1-1
CASSLGFAGSPLHF	TGTGCCAGCAGCTTAGGTTTTGCAGGCTCACCCCTCCACTTT	NA	TRBV11-2	TRBJ1-6
CASSLASPAGNTIYF	TGCGCCAGCAGCTTGGCCAGCCCAGCTGGAAACACCATATATTTT	NA	TRBV5-1	TRBJ1-3
CASTTGVNTEAFF	TGCGCCAGCACGACAGGTGTTAACACTGAAGCTTTCTTT	NA	TRBV5-1	TRBJ1-1
CASSQGVAGVAYEQYF	TGCGCCAGCAGCCAAGGGGTAGCGGGAGTGGCCTACGAGCAGTACTTC	TRBD2	TRBV10-2	TRBJ2-7
CASSLPLAGLDTQYF	TGTGCCAGCAGTTTACCTCTCGCAGGGCTAGATACGCAGTATTTT	NA	TRBV28	TRBJ2-3
CASSLRGPGDYGYTF	TGTGCCAGCAGTTTGCGGGGGCCGGGGGACTATGGCTACACCTTC	NA	TRBV6-1	TRBJ1-2
CASRKRDTTNEKLFF	TGTGCCAGCAGGAAGCGGGACACCACTAATGAAAAACTGTTTTTT	NA	TRBV7-8	TRBJ1-4
CASNDPKGLAGGPSTDTQYF	TGTGCCAGCAACGATCCAAAGGGGCTAGCGGGGGGGCCCTCCACAGATACGCAGTATTTT	TRBD2	TRBV9	TRBJ2-3